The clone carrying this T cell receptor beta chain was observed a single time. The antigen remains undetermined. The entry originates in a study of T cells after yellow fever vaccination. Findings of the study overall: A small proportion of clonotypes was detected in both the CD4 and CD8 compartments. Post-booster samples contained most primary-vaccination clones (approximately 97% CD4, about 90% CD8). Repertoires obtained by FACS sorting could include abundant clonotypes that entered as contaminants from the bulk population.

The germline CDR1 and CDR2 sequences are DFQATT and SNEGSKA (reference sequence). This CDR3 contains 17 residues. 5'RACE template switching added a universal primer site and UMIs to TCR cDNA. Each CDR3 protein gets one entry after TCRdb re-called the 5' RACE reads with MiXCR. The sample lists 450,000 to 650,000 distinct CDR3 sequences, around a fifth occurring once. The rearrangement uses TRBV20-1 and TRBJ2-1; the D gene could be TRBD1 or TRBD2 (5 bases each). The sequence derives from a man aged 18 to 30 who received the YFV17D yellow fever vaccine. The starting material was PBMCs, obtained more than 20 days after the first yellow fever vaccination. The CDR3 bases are TGCAGCGCCTGCACTAGAGAGGGAAGGGGATGGGACAATGAGCAGTTCTTC. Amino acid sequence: CSACTREGRGWDNEQFF.